A selection of T cell receptor beta chains follows, all from one sample in a study of response to subunit inactivated influenza vaccine. From the RT-PCR reads, TCRdb called clonotypes with MiXCR, one entry per CDR3 protein. The repertoire consists of about 620,000 distinct CDR3 sequences, with 10% to 15% occurring once and the leading ten covering around 9.6%. The sequenced sample was PBMCs from blood, obtained on the day of vaccination. All receptors derive from a man between 50 and 59 years old who received an inactivated influenza vaccine. Both conserved end residues are part of each CDR3. Fields, in order: clone size, V gene, D gene, J gene, CDR3 DNA, CDR3 protein. The D gene is left open where the match is weak. Part of the rows lack a size; the others show once, few, many or a class for expanded clones.

.	TRBV18	.	TRBJ2-2	TGTGCCAGCTCACCCTACGGGGGGCGGAACGGGGAGCTGTTTTTT	CASSPYGGRNGELFF
few	TRBV5-1	TRBD1	TRBJ1-6	TGCGCCAGCAGCGGGACAGGGGCTAATTCACCCCTCCACTTT	CASSGTGANSPLHF
.	TRBV20-1	TRBD1	TRBJ2-7	TGCAGTGCTACCGGGACAGGGGGGGTCGAGCAGTACTTC	CSATGTGGVEQYF
few	TRBV20-1	.	TRBJ1-6	TGCAGTGCTAGAGATGTGGGGAATTCACCCCTCCACTTT	CSARDVGNSPLHF
many	TRBV3-1	.	TRBJ1-1	TGTGCCAGCAGCCGAAGCGAGGTCACTGAAGCTTTCTTT	CASSRSEVTEAFF
few	TRBV6-2/TRBV6-3	TRBD1	TRBJ2-2	TGTGCCAGCAGTTGGCCTGACAGGGGCCGCTTCGCGAACACCGGGGAGCTGTTTTTT	CASSWPDRGRFANTGELFF
many	TRBV15	TRBD2	TRBJ2-3	TGTGCCACCAGCAGAGACAGGACTAGGAATCGAGATACGCAGTATTTT	CATSRDRTRNRDTQYF
few	TRBV28	.	TRBJ2-7	TGTGCCAGCACGGGACACCACTACGAGCAGTACTTC	CASTGHHYEQYF
.	TRBV5-5	TRBD1	TRBJ1-6	TGTGCCAGCAGCTCGTACAGGGGTGGCGATTCACCCCTCCACTTT	CASSSYRGGDSPLHF
few	TRBV10-3	TRBD1	TRBJ2-2	TGTGCCATCAGGGGACAGTCGAACACCGGGGAGCTGTTTTTT	CAIRGQSNTGELFF
few	TRBV12-3/TRBV12-4	.	TRBJ2-1	TGTGCCACGGCCCACCGGTGGCTAGCGAGTAATGAGCAGTTCTTC	CATAHRWLASNEQFF
.	TRBV24-1	.	TRBJ2-1	TGTGCCACCAGCCCGCACAGGGCTTTGGGTGAGCAGTTCTTC	CATSPHRALGEQFF
.	TRBV6-5	TRBD1	TRBJ2-7	TGTGCCAGCAGTAACCATGGGACAGGGGTAGTCTACGAGCAGTACTTC	CASSNHGTGVVYEQYF
few	TRBV21-1	.	TRBJ2-5	TGTGCCAGCAGCAAATACCCGCGGACAGAAGAGACCCAGTACTTC	CASSKYPRTEETQYF
.	TRBV5-1	TRBD2	TRBJ2-3	TGCGCCAGCAGCTTGGTTCCTAGCGGGATGGGGGATACGCAGTATTTT	CASSLVPSGMGDTQYF
.	TRBV20-1	.	TRBJ2-3	TGCAGTGCTAGAGGGCTCGGCGCGGGCCGCCCCCTCCCAGATACGCAGTATTTT	CSARGLGAGRPLPDTQYF
.	TRBV27	.	TRBJ2-7	TGTGCCAGCAGTGACCTAAGGGTCTCCTACGAGCAGTACTTC	CASSDLRVSYEQYF
few	TRBV11-2	.	TRBJ2-3	TGTGCCAGCAGCTTAGCGGGGCGGGACTGGGATACGCAGTATTTT	CASSLAGRDWDTQYF
.	TRBV20-1	.	TRBJ2-6	TGCAGTGCTAGAGATTTTGGTAACAGGCTCCTTACTGGGGCCAACGTCCTGACTTTC	CSARDFGNRLLTGANVLTF
.	TRBV30	.	TRBJ2-7	TGTGCCTGCCACTACCAGGGGCTAATCTACGAGCAGTACTTC	CACHYQGLIYEQYF
.	TRBV5-1	.	TRBJ2-2	TGCGCCAGCAGTGCCTCTGGACTGAAAAACACCGGGGAGCTGTTTTTT	CASSASGLKNTGELFF
.	TRBV10-3	TRBD2	TRBJ2-1	TGTGCCATCAGTGCGGAGCGGGGGAAGGTATCCTACAATGAGCAGTTCTTC	CAISAERGKVSYNEQFF
.	TRBV6-2/TRBV6-3	.	TRBJ2-7	TGTGCCAGCACCCCGGTCCTCTCCTACGAGCAGTACTTC	CASTPVLSYEQYF
few	TRBV2	.	TRBJ2-7	TGTGCCAGCAGGAAGCAGGGGACTCGGCCCTACGAGCAGTACTTC	CASRKQGTRPYEQYF
.	TRBV20-1	TRBD2	TRBJ2-5	TGCAGTGCTAGAGCAGGGACTAGCGGGAAAGAGACCCAGTACTTC	CSARAGTSGKETQYF
few	TRBV7-2	TRBD2	TRBJ2-1	TGTGCCAGCAGCCCCTGGGCTAGCGGGAGTTCCAATGAGCAGTTCTTC	CASSPWASGSSNEQFF
.	TRBV20-1	TRBD2	TRBJ2-2	TGCAGTGCTAGAGATTGGTCCACTAGCGGGGGAACCGGGGAGCTGTTTTTT	CSARDWSTSGGTGELFF
few	TRBV5-1	.	TRBJ1-2	TGCGCCAGCAGCTTGGGGTTACCAAACTATGGCTACACCTTC	CASSLGLPNYGYTF
few	TRBV10-3	.	TRBJ1-4	TGTGCCATCAGTGAGGGGCGTGATGAAAAACTGTTTTTT	CAISEGRDEKLFF
few	TRBV6-1	TRBD1	TRBJ2-7	TGTGCCAGCAGAGGGACAGGGGACACGTACGAGCAGTACTTC	CASRGTGDTYEQYF
few	TRBV29-1	.	TRBJ2-2	TGCAGCGTTGTTTTCGGACAAAAGGCTCGTTCGAACACCGGGGAGCTGTTTTTT	CSVVFGQKARSNTGELFF
.	TRBV5-1	TRBD1	TRBJ2-2	TGCGCCAGCAGCTATTCAGGGACAGGCGGGGAGCTGTTTTTT	CASSYSGTGGELFF
.	TRBV5-1	TRBD2	TRBJ2-5	TGCGCCAGCAGTTCCGGGACCCAGCGGGGAGAGACCCAGTACTTC	CASSSGTQRGETQYF
few	TRBV28	TRBD2	TRBJ2-3	TGTGCCAGCAGTACGAGCGGGAGTATGACAGATACGCAGTATTTT	CASSTSGSMTDTQYF
few	TRBV28	.	TRBJ1-4	TGTGCCAGCAGTTTACCGACAGGATTTAGTGAAAAACTGTTTTTT	CASSLPTGFSEKLFF
few	TRBV20-1	.	TRBJ2-1	TGCAGTGCTGCTGACTGGAGCTCCTACAATGAGCAGTTCTTC	CSAADWSSYNEQFF
.	TRBV18	.	TRBJ2-5	TGTGCCAGCTCACCATCCCAAGGGCAGACCCAGTACTTC	CASSPSQGQTQYF
few	TRBV6-2/TRBV6-3	TRBD2	TRBJ2-2	TGTGCCAGCACCAACTTTTGGGGACAGGGTGGACTAGCGGGAACCGGGGAGCTGTTTTTT	CASTNFWGQGGLAGTGELFF
.	TRBV12-3/TRBV12-4	TRBD1	TRBJ2-2	TGTGCCAGCAGGGGATCGACAGGGGACAGGGAGCTGTTTTTT	CASRGSTGDRELFF
many	TRBV12-3/TRBV12-4	.	TRBJ1-6	TGTGCCAGCACCCAAGGTCGTTATAATTCACCCCTCCACTTT	CASTQGRYNSPLHF